This T cell receptor beta chain emerged from a study of T-cell reconstitution after alpha-beta-depleted transplantation in children. Study-level points and caveats: Reported findings indicate that, about two months after transplant, alpha-beta T cells came from several hundred expanded clones, which were derived from non-depleted graft cells. Newly produced T cells mostly provided counts and TCRbeta diversity after one year, as hyperexpanded clones declined. The study traced high day-60 TCRbeta diversity in some patients to surviving recipient T cells and thymic progenitors.

Preparing the TCRbeta library involved the use of unique molecular identifiers. TCRdb re-analysed the PCR reads in MiXCR, keeping a single row per CDR3 protein. The repertoire holds approximately 650,000 distinct CDR3 sequences, 10% to 15% seen once, with about 0.77% in the top ten. Ten or more counts support this clonotype. Its specificity is not known. The CDR3 runs 17 residues. The ends were cut back, 5 bases at V and 0 bases at J, with 20 bases in the middle. This sequence joins TRBV12-3 or TRBV12-4 and TRBJ2-7; D possibly matches TRBD1 or TRBD2 (5 bases each). The sequencing here drew on PBMCs, taken before TCRalphabeta/CD19-depleted stem cell transplant. The source of this sequence is a girl between 2 and 10 years old with congenital amegakaryocytic thrombocytopenia, due to receive a stem cell transplant. The CDR3 bases are TGTGCCAGCAGTGCCAGGGCCGGGACCATAAGCTCCTACGAGCAGTACTTC. As protein: CASSARAGTISSYEQYF.